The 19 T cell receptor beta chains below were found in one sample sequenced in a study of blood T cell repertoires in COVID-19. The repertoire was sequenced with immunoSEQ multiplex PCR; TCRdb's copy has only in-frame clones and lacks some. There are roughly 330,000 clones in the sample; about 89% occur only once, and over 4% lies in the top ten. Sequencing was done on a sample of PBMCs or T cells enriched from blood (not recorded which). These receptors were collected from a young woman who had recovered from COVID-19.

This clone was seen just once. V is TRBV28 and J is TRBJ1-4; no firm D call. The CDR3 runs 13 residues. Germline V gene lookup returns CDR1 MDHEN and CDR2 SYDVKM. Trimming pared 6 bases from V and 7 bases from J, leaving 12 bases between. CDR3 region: CASRTDVGEKLFF. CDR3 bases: TGTGCCAGCAGGACTGACGTAGGTGAAAAACTGTTTTTT.

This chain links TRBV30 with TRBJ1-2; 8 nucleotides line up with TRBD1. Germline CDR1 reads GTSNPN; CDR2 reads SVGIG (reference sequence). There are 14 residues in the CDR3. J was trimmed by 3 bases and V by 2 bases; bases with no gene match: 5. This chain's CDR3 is CAWSKGQGDYGYTF. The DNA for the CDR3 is TGTGCCTGGAGTAAAGGACAGGGAGACTATGGCTACACCTTC.

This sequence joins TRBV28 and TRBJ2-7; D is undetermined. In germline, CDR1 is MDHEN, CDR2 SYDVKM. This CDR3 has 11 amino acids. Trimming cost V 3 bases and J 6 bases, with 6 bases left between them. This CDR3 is CASSFFREQYF. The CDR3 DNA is TGTGCCAGCAGTTTCTTTCGCGAGCAGTACTTC. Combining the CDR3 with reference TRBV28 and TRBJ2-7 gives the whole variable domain DVKVTQSSRYLVKRTGEKVFLECVQDMDHENMFWYRQDPGLGLRLIYFSYDVKMKEKGDIPEGYSVSREKKERFSLILESASTNQTSMYLCASSFFREQYFGPGTRLTVT.

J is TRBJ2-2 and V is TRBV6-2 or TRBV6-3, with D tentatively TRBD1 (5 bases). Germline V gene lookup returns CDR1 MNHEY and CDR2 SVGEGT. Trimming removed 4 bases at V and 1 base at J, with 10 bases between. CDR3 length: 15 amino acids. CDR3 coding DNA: TGTGCCAGCAGTTCCAGGGTAGGGAACACCGGGGAGCTGTTTTTT. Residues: CASSSRVGNTGELFF.

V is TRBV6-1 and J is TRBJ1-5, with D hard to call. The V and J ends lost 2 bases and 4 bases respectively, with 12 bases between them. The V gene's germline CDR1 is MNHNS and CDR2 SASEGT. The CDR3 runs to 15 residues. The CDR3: CASSESPGENQPQHF. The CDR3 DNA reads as TGTGCCAGCAGTGAAAGTCCGGGTGAAAATCAGCCCCAGCATTTT.

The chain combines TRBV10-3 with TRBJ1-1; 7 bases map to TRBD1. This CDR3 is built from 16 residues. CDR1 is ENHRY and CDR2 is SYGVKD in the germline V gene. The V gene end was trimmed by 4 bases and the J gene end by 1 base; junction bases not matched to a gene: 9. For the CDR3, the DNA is TGTGCCATCAGTGGGACCCCACAGGGGAGGAACACTGAAGCTTTCTTT. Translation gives CAISGTPQGRNTEAFF.

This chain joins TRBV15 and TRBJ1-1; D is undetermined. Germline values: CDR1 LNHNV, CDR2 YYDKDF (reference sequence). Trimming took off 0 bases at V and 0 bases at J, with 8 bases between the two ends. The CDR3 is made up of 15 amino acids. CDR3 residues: CATSRDPGMNTEAFF. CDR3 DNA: TGTGCCACCAGCAGAGATCCGGGTATGAACACTGAAGCTTTCTTT.

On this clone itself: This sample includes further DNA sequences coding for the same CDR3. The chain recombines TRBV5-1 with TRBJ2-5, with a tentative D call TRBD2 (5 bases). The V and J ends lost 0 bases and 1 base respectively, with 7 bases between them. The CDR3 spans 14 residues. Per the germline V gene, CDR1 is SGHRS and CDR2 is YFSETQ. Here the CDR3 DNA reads TGCGCCAGCAGCTTGGGAGGGCTCCAAGAGACCCAGTACTTC. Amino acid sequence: CASSLGGLQETQYF.

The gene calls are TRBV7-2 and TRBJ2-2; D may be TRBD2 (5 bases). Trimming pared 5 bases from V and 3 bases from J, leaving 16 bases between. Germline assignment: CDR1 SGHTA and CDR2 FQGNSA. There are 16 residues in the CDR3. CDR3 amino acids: CASSLEGGYYTGELFF. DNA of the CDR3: TGTGCCAGCAGCCTTGAGGGCGGGTACTACACCGGGGAGCTGTTTTTT.

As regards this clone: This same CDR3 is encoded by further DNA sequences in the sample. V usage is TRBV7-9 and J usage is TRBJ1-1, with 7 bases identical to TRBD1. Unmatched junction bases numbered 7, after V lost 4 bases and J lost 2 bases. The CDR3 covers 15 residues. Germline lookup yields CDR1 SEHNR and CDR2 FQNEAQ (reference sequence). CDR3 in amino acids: CASSSRTGRNTEAFF. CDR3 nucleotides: TGTGCCAGCAGCTCCCGGACAGGAAGAAACACTGAAGCTTTCTTT.

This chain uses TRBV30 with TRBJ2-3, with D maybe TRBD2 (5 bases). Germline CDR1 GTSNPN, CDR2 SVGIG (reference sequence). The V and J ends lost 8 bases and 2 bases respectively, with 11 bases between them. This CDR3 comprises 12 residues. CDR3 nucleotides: TGTGCCCGCGCCGGGAACACAGATACGCAGTATTTT. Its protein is CARAGNTDTQYF.

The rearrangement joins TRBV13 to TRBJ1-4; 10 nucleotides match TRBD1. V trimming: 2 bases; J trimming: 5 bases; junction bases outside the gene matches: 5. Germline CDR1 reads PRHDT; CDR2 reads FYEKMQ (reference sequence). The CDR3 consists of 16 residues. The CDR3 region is CASSLSVTGGNEKLFF. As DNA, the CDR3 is TGTGCCAGCAGCTTATCCGTGACAGGGGGCAATGAAAAACTGTTTTTT.

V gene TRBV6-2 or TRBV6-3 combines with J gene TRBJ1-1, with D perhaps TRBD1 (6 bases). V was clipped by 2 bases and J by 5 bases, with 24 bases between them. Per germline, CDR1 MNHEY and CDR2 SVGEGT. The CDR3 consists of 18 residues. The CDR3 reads CASSYRLWIEGGWTEAFF. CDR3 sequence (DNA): TGTGCCAGCAGTTACCGGTTGTGGATAGAAGGGGGTTGGACTGAAGCTTTCTTT.

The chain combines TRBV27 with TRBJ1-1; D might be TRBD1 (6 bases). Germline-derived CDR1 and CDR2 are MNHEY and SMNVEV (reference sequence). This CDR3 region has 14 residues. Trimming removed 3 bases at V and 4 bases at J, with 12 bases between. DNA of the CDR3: TGTGCCAGCAGTTTCTACAGGGAGGGCACTGAAGCTTTCTTT. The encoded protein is CASSFYREGTEAFF.

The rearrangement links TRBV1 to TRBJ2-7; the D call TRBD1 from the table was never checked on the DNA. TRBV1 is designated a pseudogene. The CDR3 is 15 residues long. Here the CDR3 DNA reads TGCACCAGCAGCTTCCCCGGGACAGGGATTTACGAGCAGTACTTC. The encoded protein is CTSSFPGTGIYEQYF.

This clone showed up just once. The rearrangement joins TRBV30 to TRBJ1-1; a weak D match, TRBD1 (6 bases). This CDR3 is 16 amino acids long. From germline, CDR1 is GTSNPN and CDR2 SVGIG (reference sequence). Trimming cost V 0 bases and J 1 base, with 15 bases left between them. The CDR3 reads CAWSVRRGPGNTEAFF. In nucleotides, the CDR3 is TGTGCCTGGAGTGTCCGCAGGGGCCCGGGGAACACTGAAGCTTTCTTT.

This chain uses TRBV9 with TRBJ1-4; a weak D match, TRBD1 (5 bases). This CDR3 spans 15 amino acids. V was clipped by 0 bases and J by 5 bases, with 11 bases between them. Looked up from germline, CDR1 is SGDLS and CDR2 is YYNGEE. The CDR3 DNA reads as TGTGCCAGCAGCGTAGAGTGGGCAGGGAATGAAAAACTGTTTTTT. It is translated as CASSVEWAGNEKLFF.

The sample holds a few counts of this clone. The CDR3 sequence is CAWRPRIPGTYEQYF. CDR3 sequence (DNA): TGTGCCTGGAGGCCCCGAATCCCGGGTACGTACGAGCAGTACTTC. The chain uses TRBV30 and TRBJ2-7, with D uncertain. From germline, CDR1 is GTSNPN and CDR2 SVGIG (reference sequence). This CDR3 is built from 15 residues. Trimming took off 3 bases at V and 4 bases at J, with 19 bases between the two ends.

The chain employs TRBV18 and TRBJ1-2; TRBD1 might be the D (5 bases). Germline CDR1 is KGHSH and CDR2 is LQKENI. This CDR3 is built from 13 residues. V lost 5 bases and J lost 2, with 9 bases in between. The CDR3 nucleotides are TGTGCCAGCTCAGGGGGGGAGAACTATGGCTACACCTTC. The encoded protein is CASSGGENYGYTF.